A selection of T cell receptor beta chains follows, all from one sample in a study of T-cell memory formation after mild COVID-19. TCRdb ran MiXCR on the 5' RACE reads and lists one entry per CDR3 protein. This table has around 300,000 distinct CDR3 sequences, under 15% appearing once. Sequences were obtained from PBMCs or a T cell subset sorted from them (not recorded which). These receptors came from a man between 18 and 35 years old who had mild COVID-19 (a few samples of this study predate the infection). Cell type and time point are not known. The conserved cysteine and the conserved F or W are not part of the CDR3 here.

j_gene,v_gene,CDR3aa
TRBJ2-7,TRBV11-2,ASSLSGGTYEQY
TRBJ1-1,TRBV7-9,ASSLGGQGTEAF
TRBJ2-7,TRBV25-1,ASQGTALSYEQY
TRBJ2-1,TRBV19,ASSLRDRDNEQF
TRBJ2-1,TRBV7-2,ASSPLGGGGVDEQF
TRBJ1-1,TRBV27,ASSLLAF
TRBJ2-1,TRBV10-3,AISANAAGGNEQF
TRBJ1-4,TRBV6-6,ASSSGTDAEKLF
TRBJ2-6,TRBV7-9,ASSSPRGYGANVLT
TRBJ2-7,TRBV27,ASSLGGQGFYEQY
TRBJ2-1,TRBV7-2,ASSSSGLADPRGQF
TRBJ2-1,TRBV9,ASSVGPKTGLYNEQF
TRBJ2-2,TRBV5-1,ASSPNSGQGGSGELF
TRBJ2-1,TRBV12-3/TRBV12-4,ASRRLAGGPQRF
TRBJ2-6,TRBV3-1,ASSPRYRVVSGANVLT
TRBJ1-2,TRBV4-3,ASSQDWSSINYGYT
TRBJ2-3,TRBV24-1,ATSDPGKGSDTQY
TRBJ2-7,TRBV27,ASRTSGEDYEQY
TRBJ2-5,TRBV9,ASSATASGSPPETQY
TRBJ2-2,TRBV7-9,ASRAQRGANQWNTGELF
TRBJ2-5,TRBV20-1,SARPPRSGDRYQETQY
TRBJ2-1,TRBV5-1,ASSFLAERSGEQF
TRBJ1-5,TRBV5-1,ASSEGMGNQPQH